The TCR beta chain under discussion was sequenced for a study of T cells in localized non-small cell lung cancer. CDR1 and CDR2 (germline): SGHAT, FQNNGV. J lost 6 bases, V lost 7 bases, and 12 bases had no gene match. The CDR3 loop spans 15 amino acids. TCRdb's copy holds only in-frame clones and misses some; the assay was immunoSEQ multiplex PCR. The sample contains tens of thousands of clones, approximately 84% of which appear only once. This specimen consisted of peripheral blood, obtained before any cancer treatment. The chain is built from TRBV11-2 and TRBJ2-5; TRBD2 matches 9 bases. The receptor comes from a female donor over 55 with stage I lung adenocarcinoma. The chain's CDR3 is CASKGKVAGAQTQYF. The DNA of the CDR3 is TGTGCCAGCAAGGGGAAGGTAGCGGGAGCACAGACCCAGTACTTC.